Here is one T cell receptor beta chain with its context. Antigen: not known. The data are from a study of cytomegalovirus exposure and HLA in healthy donors. General study results and limits: One variant, a missense change in DCLRE1C, was linked in a later analysis to TCR beta V- and J-gene trimming. Per a prior analysis, the majority of TCR beta V segments were productive roughly 90% or roughly 30% of the time. In a later analysis, parvovirus B19, influenza, CMV and Epstein-Barr virus appeared linked to several top co-occurrence clusters.

Primers for the PCR totalled 60 Vbeta and 13 Jbeta. Clones were sequenced by immunoSEQ multiplex PCR, and TCRdb holds only the in-frame ones, with some missing. The sample shows about 150,000 clones, over 80% of them seen only once. With V trimmed by 4 bases and J by 8 bases, 14 bases remained unmatched. CDR3 size: 16 residues. The V gene's germline CDR1 is SEHNR and CDR2 FQNEAQ (reference sequence). V and J are TRBV7-9 and TRBJ1-3, with 7 bases fitting TRBD1. Sequenced: PBMCs. This receptor was obtained from a male donor in good health and CMV-seronegative. The CDR3 region has the DNA TGTGCCAGCAGCTCGGACAGGTCCACCTTAGGGGACACCATATATTTT. Translating gives CASSSDRSTLGDTIYF.